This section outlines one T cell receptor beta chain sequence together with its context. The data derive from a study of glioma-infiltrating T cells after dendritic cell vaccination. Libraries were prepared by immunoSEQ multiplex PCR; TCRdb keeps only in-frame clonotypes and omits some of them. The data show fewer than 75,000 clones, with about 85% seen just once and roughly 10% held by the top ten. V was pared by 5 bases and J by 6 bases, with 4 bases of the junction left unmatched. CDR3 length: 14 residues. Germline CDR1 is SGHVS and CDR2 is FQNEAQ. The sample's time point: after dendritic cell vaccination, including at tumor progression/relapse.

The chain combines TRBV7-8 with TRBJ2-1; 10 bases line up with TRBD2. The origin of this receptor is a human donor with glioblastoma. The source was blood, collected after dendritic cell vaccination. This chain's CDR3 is CASSPGLASNEQFF. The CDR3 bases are TGTGCCAGCAGCCCGGGACTAGCGAGCAATGAGCAGTTCTTC.